The present TCR beta chain was sequenced within a study of blood T cell repertoires in COVID-19. The data were produced by immunoSEQ multiplex PCR, yet TCRdb's version contains in-frame clones alone and is incomplete. Among fewer than 400,000 clones listed, roughly 90% were seen once. This CDR3 contains 13 residues. Germline V lookup: CDR1 SGDLS, CDR2 YYNGEE. Unmatched junction bases numbered 2, after V lost 4 bases and J lost 2 bases. This chain uses TRBV9 with TRBJ1-2, with 7 bases lining up with TRBD1. This TCR came from a woman aged 25 to 39 who had recovered from COVID-19. The material sequenced was PBMCs or T cells enriched from blood (not recorded which). CDR3 in amino acids: CASSSRGNYGYTF. The CDR3 DNA is TGTGCCAGCAGCTCCAGGGGGAACTATGGCTACACCTTC.